These 21 T cell receptor beta chains were sequenced from one sample in a study of T cell responses to AZD1222 COVID-19 vaccine (TCRdb year 2021). The library was produced with the immunoSEQ multiplex PCR assay. TCRdb retrieved this table from immuneACCESS and kept in-frame rearrangements only. Not all clones are present; in checked studies, unresolved V genes account for under half, and no reason is known for the remainder. The sample has about 150,000 clones on record, around 93% of them singletons. The leading ten clones occupy 3.5% to 4% of the sample. According to the study, the label for this sample's time point signals: about 28 days (+/-7) after the second vaccine dose. Sample: peripheral blood, taken 28 days after the second AZD1222 dose. The receptor source for this set is an adult who received the AZD1222 COVID-19 vaccine.

This clone was picked up one time. The chain employs TRBV14 and TRBJ2-2, with 9 bases identical to TRBD2. The CDR3 is made up of 18 amino acids. CDR1 and CDR2 from the germline V gene are SGHDN and FVKESK. The J segment lost 0 bases and the V segment lost 4 bases, leaving 9 bases of the junction unmatched. As DNA, the CDR3 is TGTGCCAGCAGCCGTTCTCGACTAGCGGCCTCGAACACCGGGGAGCTGTTTTTT. It yields the protein CASSRSRLAASNTGELFF.

This clone has just one count. The chain links TRBV4-1 to TRBJ2-7; 7 bases map to TRBD2. Germline-derived CDR1 and CDR2 are MGHRA and YSYEKL. The CDR3 covers 14 residues. V was pared by 0 bases and J by 7 bases, with 6 bases of the junction left unmatched. The CDR3 protein is CASSQDGGRVEQYF. CDR3 nucleotide sequence: TGCGCCAGCAGCCAAGATGGGGGGAGGGTTGAGCAGTACTTC.

This rearrangement joins TRBV19 to TRBJ1-1; D gene unclear. Germline lookup yields CDR1 LNHDA and CDR2 SQIVND (reference sequence). This CDR3 comprises 14 residues. V was shortened by 3 bases and J by 4 bases, with 12 bases between the two germline ends. The chain's CDR3 is CASSIEGKGTEAFF. The CDR3 DNA sequence: TGTGCCAGTAGTATTGAAGGTAAGGGCACTGAAGCTTTCTTT.

This chain connects TRBV6-2 or TRBV6-3 to TRBJ1-4; D is uncertain. This CDR3 contains 15 residues. V was pared by 0 bases and J by 7 bases, with 12 bases between. The germline V gene encodes CDR1 MNHEY and CDR2 SVGEGT. For the CDR3, the DNA is TGTGCCAGCAGTTACTCGGCCCCCCGCGGTGAAAAACTGTTTTTT. The encoded protein is CASSYSAPRGEKLFF.

This rearrangement joins TRBV29-1 to TRBJ1-2; the D gene is possibly TRBD1 (5 bases). V was pared by 3 bases and J by 0 bases, with 26 bases between. Germline CDR1 and CDR2: SQVTM and ANQGSEA. The CDR3 is 19 amino acids. The CDR3 DNA is TGCAGCGTTGAGGGACCGGCGATGGTGGGCTCCGCCACTAACTATGGCTACACCTTC. It encodes CSVEGPAMVGSATNYGYTF.

This clone has a handful of counts. V usage is TRBV6-5 and J usage is TRBJ2-2, with 8 bases fitting TRBD2. With 4 bases clipped from V and 5 bases from J, the junction kept 9 bases outside the gene matches. This CDR3 spans 16 amino acids. CDR1 is MNHEY, CDR2 SVGAGI, per germline. The CDR3 DNA reads as TGTGCCAGCAGTTTCCCGGGGGGGGAGGTGACCGGGGAGCTGTTTTTT. Residues: CASSFPGGEVTGELFF.

The chain is built from TRBV5-3 and TRBJ1-1; no reliable D call. TRBV5-3 is noted as an ORF with a role that remains uncertain. This CDR3 spans 12 amino acids. Between the trimmed V and J ends, which lost 2 bases and 3 bases, there was a span of 5 bases. This CDR3 reads CARSFGYTEAFF. The CDR3 DNA sequence: TGTGCCAGAAGCTTCGGGTACACTGAAGCTTTCTTT.

This sequence joins TRBV7-2 and TRBJ2-7; D possibly corresponds to TRBD2 (6 bases). Trimming removed 5 bases from V and 2 bases from J, with 13 bases in between. The CDR3 is made up of 14 amino acids. CDR1 is SGHTA, CDR2 FQGNSA, per germline. The DNA for the CDR3 is TGTGCCAGCAGCAGGGTAGCGGAAGCCTACGAGCAGTACTTC. This gives the protein CASSRVAEAYEQYF.

V is TRBV7-9 and J is TRBJ2-7, with TRBD1 matching 8 bases. CDR3 length equals 13 residues. Trimming removed 2 bases from V and 7 bases from J; junction bases left unmatched: 4. Germline V CDR1 and CDR2: SEHNR, FQNEAQ (reference sequence). In DNA form, the CDR3 reads TGTGCCAGCAGCTTAAAATACAGGGGGGAGCAGTACTTC. Encoded protein: CASSLKYRGEQYF.

There are a few counts of this clone. V is TRBV27 and J is TRBJ1-2; a weak D match, TRBD1 (6 bases). CDR3 length: 16 residues. With 3 bases removed from V and 6 bases from J, the gap between germline ends came to 20 bases. The germline CDR1 and CDR2 sequences are MNHEY and SMNVEV (reference sequence). Here the CDR3 reads CASSFTNRVIGDGYTF. CDR3 bases: TGTGCCAGCAGTTTTACGAACAGGGTAATCGGCGATGGCTACACCTTC.

This chain joins TRBV2 and TRBJ1-5; perhaps TRBD1 as D (6 bases). V lost 6 bases to trimming and J lost 2 bases, with 8 bases between them. Germline V gene lookup returns CDR1 SNHLY and CDR2 FYNNEI. The CDR3 consists of 13 residues. CDR3 coding DNA: TGTGCCAGCAGCAGGGGTGGCAATCAGCCCCAGCATTTT. Translated, it gives CASSRGGNQPQHF. Filled out from reference TRBV2 and TRBJ1-5, the complete variable domain reads EPEVTQTPSHQVTQMGQEVILRCVPISNHLYFYWYRQILGQKVEFLVSFYNNEISEKSEIFDDQFSVERPDGSNFTLKIRSTKLEDSAMYFCASSRGGNQPQHFGDGTRLSIL.

V is TRBV6-1 and J is TRBJ2-3; 9 nucleotides line up with TRBD2. Germline V gene sequence: CDR1 MNHNS, CDR2 SASEGT. The trim removed 1 base at V and 5 bases at J, leaving 10 bases unmatched. CDR3 length equals 17 residues. DNA for the CDR3: TGTGCCAGCAGTGAAGTTTCGCGGGGGGGCTTCGGAGATACGCAGTATTTT. Translated, it gives CASSEVSRGGFGDTQYF.

V usage is TRBV6-5 and J usage is TRBJ2-7; no definite D call. Germline CDR1 reads MNHEY; CDR2 reads SVGAGI. The CDR3 runs 11 residues. Trimming stripped 6 bases from V and 2 bases from J, with 5 bases between. CDR3 nucleotide sequence: TGTGCCAGCAGCGACGCCTACGAGCAGTACTTC. It translates to CASSDAYEQYF.

In DNA, the CDR3 is TGTGCCAGCAGCGAAGGTCCAGGGAACTATGGCTACACCTTC. It is translated as CASSEGPGNYGYTF. This sequence joins TRBV9 and TRBJ1-2; a weak D match, TRBD1 (5 bases). CDR3 length: 14 residues. Germline V CDR1 and CDR2: SGDLS, YYNGEE. V gave up 3 bases and J gave up 2 bases, with 11 bases separating them.

Concerning this clone: Other DNA sequences in the sample encode the same CDR3. This rearrangement joins TRBV19 to TRBJ1-4; 8 bases map to TRBD1. The CDR3 totals 13 residues. Germline V gives CDR1 LNHDA, CDR2 SQIVND (reference sequence). V gave up 8 bases and J gave up 5 bases; unmatched junction bases: 4. The CDR3, as DNA: TGTGCCAGTGGGGGACAGGCCAATGAAAAACTGTTTTTT. Translation gives CASGGQANEKLFF. The full variable domain, in which reference TRBV19 and TRBJ1-4 provide the parts outside the CDR3, is DGGITQSPKYLFRKEGQNVTLSCEQNLNHDAMYWYRQDPGQGLRLIYYSQIVNDFQKGDIAEGYSVSREKKESFPLTVTSAQKNPTAFYLCASGGQANEKLFFGSGTQLSVL.

The chain links TRBV5-4 to TRBJ2-3; TRBD2 matches at 8 bases. The CDR3 has 15 residues. Trimming took 4 bases from V and 6 from J; bases not matched to a gene: 10. In germline, CDR1 is SGHNT, CDR2 YYREEE (reference sequence). In DNA form, the CDR3 reads TGTGCCAGCAGCAAGAGCGGGAGCATCAGGGATACGCAGTATTTT. It specifies CASSKSGSIRDTQYF. Looking up the rest from reference TRBV5-4 and TRBJ2-3 gives the full variable domain: ETGVTQSPTHLIKTRGQQVTLRCSSQSGHNTVSWYQQALGQGPQFIFQYYREEENGRGNFPPRFSGLQFPNYSSELNVNALELDDSALYLCASSKSGSIRDTQYFGPGTRLTVL.

Concerning this clone: The sample has other DNA sequences that encode this CDR3 too. This sequence joins TRBV3-1 (or the pseudogene TRBV3-2) and TRBJ1-5, with 7 nucleotides matching TRBD1. The CDR3 length is 14 residues. V shed 4 bases, J shed 2 bases, and the junction held 2 bases outside the gene matches. Germline V gene sequence: CDR1 LGHDT, CDR2 YNNKEL (reference sequence). CDR3: CASSLGQGNQPQHF. In DNA, the CDR3 is TGTGCCAGCAGCCTCGGACAGGGCAATCAGCCCCAGCATTTT.

This chain connects TRBV7-9 to TRBJ1-1, with D perhaps matching TRBD1 (5 bases). CDR1 is SEHNR, CDR2 FQNEAQ, per germline (reference sequence). The CDR3 is 14 amino acids. Deletions cut 4 bases from V and 0 bases from J, with 9 bases between. The CDR3 DNA reads TGTGCCAGCAGCTCGACAGTGATGAACACTGAAGCTTTCTTT. It encodes CASSSTVMNTEAFF.

The V and J genes are TRBV27 and TRBJ1-5; tentatively, D is TRBD1 (5 bases). Trimming took off 4 bases at V and 0 bases at J, with 13 bases between the two ends. Germline lookup yields CDR1 MNHEY and CDR2 SMNVEV (reference sequence). The length of the CDR3 is 16 residues. The chain's CDR3 is CASSSRGANSNQPQHF. The CDR3 region has the DNA TGTGCCAGCAGTTCTAGAGGGGCAAATAGCAATCAGCCCCAGCATTTT.

This rearrangement joins TRBV5-1 to TRBJ2-2; D might be TRBD2 (6 bases). Per germline, CDR1 SGHRS and CDR2 YFSETQ. The germline V and J ends were trimmed by 0 bases and 6 bases, with 12 bases remaining between them. The CDR3 covers 15 residues. CDR3 sequence reads: CASSLGATSPGELFF. CDR3 sequence (DNA): TGCGCCAGCAGCTTGGGGGCGACTAGTCCCGGGGAGCTGTTTTTT.

The chain has TRBV4-1 and TRBJ1-2; 9 nucleotides align to TRBD1. Looked up from germline, CDR1 is MGHRA and CDR2 is YSYEKL. CDR3 length equals 17 residues. With 3 bases clipped from V and 6 bases from J, the junction kept 14 bases outside the gene matches. CDR3 sequence (DNA): TGCGCCAGCAGCCACTTTACACTCCGGGACAGGGACAATGGCTACACCTTC. Protein product: CASSHFTLRDRDNGYTF.